Presented here are 32 T cell receptor beta chains from one specimen sequenced in a study of blood T cell repertoires in COVID-19. Some clones are missing from TCRdb's copy, which holds only in-frame ones; the method was immunoSEQ multiplex PCR. The table lists 150,000 to 200,000 clones, 80% of them singletons. The sample was PBMCs or T cells enriched from blood (not recorded which). These receptors all stem from a woman aged 60-75 years who had recovered from COVID-19.

The CDR3 reads CASRGQAPPYEQYF. CDR3 in DNA: TGTGCCAGCAGGGGACAGGCACCCCCCTACGAGCAGTACTTC. The rearrangement joins TRBV7-2 to TRBJ2-7, with TRBD1 matching over 8 bases. Unmatched junction bases numbered 6, after V lost 6 bases and J lost 2 bases. The CDR3 is 14 residues long. Germline CDR1 is SGHTA and CDR2 is FQGNSA.

V gene TRBV6-1 combines with J gene TRBJ1-1, with D hard to call. The CDR3 has 12 amino acids. CDR1 is MNHNS and CDR2 is SASEGT in the germline V gene. V lost 3 bases and J lost 8, with 10 bases in between. For the CDR3, the DNA is TGTGCCAGCAGTGATGGTGGGAGAGAAGCTTTCTTT. Residues: CASSDGGREAFF.

This chain uses TRBV5-4 with TRBJ1-1; D remains ambiguous. Between the trimmed V and J ends, which lost 5 bases and 6 bases, there was a span of 11 bases. This CDR3 contains 12 residues. Per germline, CDR1 SGHNT and CDR2 YYREEE (reference sequence). The CDR3 region is CASRAASAEAFF. The CDR3 coding sequence is TGTGCCAGCAGGGCGGCCAGTGCTGAAGCTTTCTTT.

The chain recombines TRBV5-5 with TRBJ2-1; 7 bases are shared with TRBD2. Germline V CDR1 and CDR2: SGHKS, YYEKEE (reference sequence). There are 15 residues in the CDR3. Unmatched junction bases numbered 6, after V lost 2 bases and J lost 4 bases. The CDR3 DNA is TGTGCCAGCAGCTTCTCGGGACTAAATTACAATGAGCAGTTCTTC. It specifies CASSFSGLNYNEQFF.

The rearrangement links TRBV4-1 to TRBJ1-2; 9 bases align to TRBD1. The J segment lost 4 bases and the V segment lost 4 bases, leaving 7 bases of the junction unmatched. The V gene's germline CDR1 is MGHRA and CDR2 YSYEKL. This CDR3 comprises 15 residues. The DNA of the CDR3 is TGCGCCAGCAGCCTTTGGACAGGGGACTCCTATGGCTACACCTTC. Amino acid sequence: CASSLWTGDSYGYTF.

The chain joins TRBV19 to TRBJ1-2; D is perhaps TRBD1 (5 bases). This CDR3 spans 13 amino acids. Between the trimmed V and J ends, which lost 3 bases and 8 bases, there was a span of 13 bases. CDR1 and CDR2 (germline): LNHDA, SQIVND (reference sequence). The CDR3 DNA reads as TGTGCCAGTAGTATGGGACTTCCCCGGGGCTACACCTTC. Its protein is CASSMGLPRGYTF. The whole variable domain, filled in from reference TRBV19 and TRBJ1-2, reads DGGITQSPKYLFRKEGQNVTLSCEQNLNHDAMYWYRQDPGQGLRLIYYSQIVNDFQKGDIAEGYSVSREKKESFPLTVTSAQKNPTAFYLCASSMGLPRGYTFGSGTRLTVV.

The J gene is TRBJ1-3, the V gene TRBV9; tentative D call: TRBD1 (5 bases). CDR1 and CDR2 from the germline V gene are SGDLS and YYNGEE. Trimming took off 4 bases at V and 4 bases at J, with 15 bases between the two ends. The CDR3 sequence is 15 residues long. The DNA for the CDR3 is TGTGCCAGCAGCTCGGGACTGACCTCAGGAAACACCATATATTTT. Its protein is CASSSGLTSGNTIYF.

V is TRBV7-9 and J is TRBJ1-2; TRBD1 aligns across 11 bases. V shed 4 bases, J shed 7 bases, and the junction held 8 bases outside the gene matches. The CDR3 covers 15 residues. Germline CDR1 is SEHNR and CDR2 is FQNEAQ (reference sequence). Here the CDR3 reads CASSSGDRGRGGYTF. Written as DNA, the CDR3 is TGTGCCAGCAGCTCGGGGGACAGGGGGAGAGGTGGCTACACCTTC.

This clone was counted at least ten times. Distinct nucleotide sequences in the sample also encode this CDR3. The J gene is TRBJ2-7, the V gene TRBV5-1, with 9 bases lining up with TRBD1. Germline V gene data show CDR1 as SGHRS and CDR2 as YFSETQ. This CDR3 is built from 11 residues. J gave up 7 bases and V 5 bases, and 1 base lay outside the gene matches. The CDR3 loop is CASSDRGEQYF. The DNA of the CDR3 is TGCGCCAGCAGTGACAGGGGGGAGCAGTACTTC.

The chain links TRBV3-1 (or the pseudogene TRBV3-2) to TRBJ1-1; TRBD1 aligns across 9 bases. V gave up 0 bases and J gave up 1 base; unmatched junction bases: 6. Germline CDR1 reads LGHDT; CDR2 reads YNNKEL (reference sequence). This CDR3 is 17 amino acids long. CDR3 residues: CASSQDRDRVSNTEAFF. The DNA of the CDR3 is TGTGCCAGCAGCCAAGATAGGGACAGGGTTTCGAACACTGAAGCTTTCTTT.

This chain connects TRBV27 to TRBJ2-5, with D tentatively TRBD1 (6 bases). CDR1 and CDR2 (germline): MNHEY, SMNVEV (reference sequence). Trimming left V 5 bases short and J 5 bases short, with 15 bases between. The CDR3 covers 14 residues. The CDR3 reads CASSPKQGFETQYF. In DNA, the CDR3 is TGTGCCAGCAGTCCGAAACAGGGATTCGAGACCCAGTACTTC.

The chain joins TRBV6-2 or TRBV6-3 to TRBJ1-1, with 7 nucleotides matching TRBD1. Unmatched junction bases numbered 13, after V lost 6 bases and J lost 0 bases. The germline gives CDR1 MNHEY, CDR2 SVGEGT. The CDR3 has 17 amino acids. The CDR3: CASSPDRKTGLNTEAFF. The CDR3 bases are TGTGCCAGCAGCCCCGATCGTAAGACAGGGCTGAACACTGAAGCTTTCTTT.

This clone was seen a few times. The CDR3 loop is CASGRGPYGYTF. The CDR3 nucleotides are TGTGCCAGCGGGCGGGGCCCCTATGGCTACACCTTC. V is TRBV12-3 or TRBV12-4 and J is TRBJ1-2, with D perhaps matching TRBD1 (5 bases). V lost 8 bases, J lost 4 bases, and 11 bases lay in between. The CDR3 consists of 12 residues.

The chain uses TRBV5-1 and TRBJ2-3, with TRBD2 matching over 8 bases. The CDR3 has 15 amino acids. CDR1 SGHRS and CDR2 YFSETQ come from the germline V gene. The V and J ends lost 2 bases and 4 bases, in that order; junction bases with no gene match: 6. The CDR3: CASSFTGGSSDTQYF. CDR3 DNA sequence: TGCGCCAGCAGCTTCACGGGGGGGTCATCAGATACGCAGTATTTT.

This clone came up once. This chain connects TRBV6-5 to TRBJ2-1, with TRBD1 matching 7 bases. CDR1 is MNHEY and CDR2 is SVGAGI in the germline V gene. V was pared by 6 bases and J by 4 bases, with 6 bases of the junction left unmatched. CDR3 length: 14 amino acids. CDR3 sequence (DNA): TGTGCCAGCAGAGTTGGGACAGCTTACAATGAGCAGTTCTTC. Translated: CASRVGTAYNEQFF.

As to this clone: One end of the junction is discordant with germline, which a read error may explain. This chain links TRBV24-1 with TRBJ2-2, with 7 positions matching TRBD1. The CDR3 consists of 14 residues. The germline V gene has CDR1 KGHDR and CDR2 SFDVKD. The CDR3 sequence is CATRETGSTGELFF. The CDR3 DNA reads as TGTGCCACCCGTGAGACAGGGAGCACCGGGGAGCTGTTTTTT.

CDR3 sequence (DNA): TGCAGTACTAACAGGGGAAACACCATATATTTT. It codes for CSTNRGNTIYF. The V gene is TRBV20-1, the J gene TRBJ1-3; a weak D match, TRBD1 (5 bases). V gave up 8 bases and J gave up 4 bases, with 9 bases separating them. Germline CDR1 is DFQATT and CDR2 is SNEGSKA (reference sequence). The CDR3 contains 11 residues.

This clone was observed a few times. The J gene is TRBJ2-7, the V gene TRBV5-4; D is ambiguous. CDR1 is SGHNT, CDR2 YYREEE, per germline (reference sequence). V was clipped by 0 bases and J by 6 bases, with 10 bases between them. The CDR3 extends over 13 amino acids. This CDR3 is CASSLEQLSEQYF. CDR3 DNA sequence: TGTGCCAGCAGCTTGGAACAGCTCTCCGAGCAGTACTTC. Based on the CDR3 plus reference TRBV5-4 and TRBJ2-7, the full variable domain is ETGVTQSPTHLIKTRGQQVTLRCSSQSGHNTVSWYQQALGQGPQFIFQYYREEENGRGNFPPRFSGLQFPNYSSELNVNALELDDSALYLCASSLEQLSEQYFGPGTRLTVT.

Note on this clone: Other DNA sequences of this sample code for an identical CDR3. The V gene is TRBV6-5, the J gene TRBJ2-5; 11 nucleotides agree with TRBD2. Germline V lookup: CDR1 MNHEY, CDR2 SVGAGI. This CDR3 comprises 14 residues. J gave up 2 bases and V 6 bases, and 2 bases lay outside the gene matches. The CDR3 loop is CASSLAGGQETQYF. CDR3 DNA sequence: TGTGCCAGCAGCCTAGCGGGGGGACAAGAGACCCAGTACTTC.

This chain joins TRBV6-5 and TRBJ1-2; 9 positions match TRBD1. Germline V gives CDR1 MNHEY, CDR2 SVGAGI. The CDR3 spans 12 residues. J gave up 13 bases and V 4 bases, and 7 bases lay outside the gene matches. The CDR3 reads CASSSQTGGSTF. CDR3 DNA: TGTGCCAGCAGTTCCCAGACAGGGGGATCCACCTTC.

This clone was observed a few times. The chain links TRBV6-1 to TRBJ1-2; D might be TRBD1 (6 bases). The germline V and J ends were trimmed by 5 bases and 4 bases, with 14 bases remaining between them. Germline CDR1 MNHNS, CDR2 SASEGT. This CDR3 spans 14 amino acids. The DNA for the CDR3 is TGTGCCAGCAGTCCCGGGACATATGTCTATGGCTACACCTTC. This translates into CASSPGTYVYGYTF.

V usage is TRBV5-1 and J usage is TRBJ1-1; TRBD1 might be the D (6 bases). Trimming stripped 0 bases from V and 4 bases from J, with 10 bases between. Germline-derived CDR1 and CDR2 are SGHRS and YFSETQ. The CDR3 sequence is 14 residues long. CDR3 sequence (DNA): TGCGCCAGCAGCTTGGGCGGGGGCGGCACTGAAGCTTTCTTT. Its protein is CASSLGGGGTEAFF.

The V call is TRBV5-8, the J call TRBJ1-1; possible D gene TRBD1, 5 bases. This CDR3 contains 12 residues. The V and J ends lost 1 base and 8 bases respectively, with 9 bases between them. The germline V gene has CDR1 SGHTS and CDR2 YDEGEE. CDR3 nucleotides: TGTGCCAGCAGCTTGCGTCGGACAGAAGCTTTCTTT. Protein sequence: CASSLRRTEAFF.

The chain recombines TRBV5-5 with TRBJ2-3, with 7 bases aligning to TRBD2. The germline CDR1 and CDR2 sequences are SGHKS and YYEKEE (reference sequence). This CDR3 has 15 residues. J gave up 3 bases and V 1 base, and 5 bases lay outside the gene matches. CDR3 sequence: CASSLQWGGTDTQYF. CDR3 bases: TGTGCCAGCAGCTTGCAGTGGGGGGGGACAGATACGCAGTATTTT.

This clone was seen just once. V usage is TRBV5-4 and J usage is TRBJ2-5; tentative D call: TRBD2 (5 bases). This CDR3 has 15 residues. Germline assignment: CDR1 SGHNT and CDR2 YYREEE (reference sequence). Trimming took 0 bases from V and 1 from J, leaving 10 bases between them. CDR3 coding DNA: TGTGCCAGCAGCTTGGGCGGACTCCTCCAAGAGACCCAGTACTTC. Amino acid sequence: CASSLGGLLQETQYF.

J is TRBJ2-3 and V is TRBV9; the D is unclear. The CDR3 runs 14 residues. The V gene's germline CDR1 is SGDLS and CDR2 YYNGEE. Trimming pared 7 bases from V and 10 bases from J, leaving 22 bases between. Here the CDR3 reads CASAPRSLDGAQYF. The CDR3 DNA reads TGTGCCAGCGCACCGAGGTCGCTTGACGGTGCGCAGTATTTT.

The chain has TRBV4-2 and TRBJ1-2; D might be TRBD1 (6 bases). The CDR3 consists of 17 residues. Trimming shortened V by 0 bases and J by 4 bases, and 18 bases separated the two germline ends. Germline V gene data show CDR1 as LGHNA and CDR2 as YNFKEQ. CDR3 sequence reads: CASSQESGAIYIYGYTF. CDR3 nucleotide sequence: TGTGCCAGCAGCCAAGAATCAGGGGCCATATATATCTATGGCTACACCTTC.

The chain carries TRBV11-3 and TRBJ2-2; TRBD1 agrees at 8 bases. This CDR3 has 17 amino acids. V shed 3 bases, J shed 0 bases, and the junction held 6 bases outside the gene matches. Per the germline V gene, CDR1 is SGHNT and CDR2 is YENEEA. CDR3 nucleotide sequence: TGTGCCAGCAGCTTCGGATACAGGGGGACGAACACCGGGGAGCTGTTTTTT. Encoded protein: CASSFGYRGTNTGELFF.

This chain uses TRBV7-9 with TRBJ1-2; maybe TRBD1 (6 bases). This CDR3 region has 15 residues. V dropped 3 bases and J dropped 4 bases, with 15 bases sitting between them. Germline CDR1 SEHNR, CDR2 FQNEAQ (reference sequence). Written as DNA, the CDR3 is TGTGCCAGCAGCTTGGGGACATCGATCGGCTATGGCTACACCTTC. It specifies CASSLGTSIGYGYTF.

The chain combines TRBV18 with TRBJ1-5; TRBD1 matches at 12 bases. From germline, CDR1 is KGHSH and CDR2 LQKENI. J was trimmed by 0 bases and V by 6 bases; bases with no gene match: 6. The CDR3 contains 17 residues. The CDR3 loop is CASSSGQGAASNQPQHF. The CDR3 DNA is TGTGCCAGCTCGTCGGGACAGGGGGCGGCTAGCAATCAGCCCCAGCATTTT.

The chain joins TRBV12-3 or TRBV12-4 to TRBJ2-3, with D possibly matching TRBD1 (5 bases). The CDR3 runs 12 residues. Between the trimmed V and J ends, which lost 4 bases and 6 bases, there was a span of 8 bases. CDR3 DNA: TGTGCCAGCAGTTCAGGGTATGATACGCAGTATTTT. Its translation: CASSSGYDTQYF.

The chain carries TRBV21-1 and TRBJ1-3. TRBV21-1 is a pseudogene segment. CDR3 size: 17 residues. CDR3 region: CASSNLPADSSGNTIYF. The CDR3 DNA reads TGTGCCAGCAGCAATCTCCCAGCGGATAGCTCTGGAAACACCATATATTTT.